The present T cell receptor (beta chain) was sequenced within a study of shared clonotypes between healthy human individuals. Study details: Per donor, three plates held CD4 naive cells, three held CD4 memory, two held CD8 naive and one held CD8 memory.

The CDR3 loop spans 15 amino acids. Germline CDR1 and CDR2: SGHTA and FQGNSA. Germline trimming cut 3 bases from V and 4 bases from J; bases unmatched to any gene: 2. Each subset's genomic DNA was shared equally among a number of immunoSEQ plates. Clones were sequenced by immunoSEQ multiplex PCR, and TCRdb holds only the in-frame ones, with some missing. The table lists approximately 2,000,000 clones, about 90% of them singletons. The sequenced sample was naive CD4+ T cells from PBMCs. The subset was: CD45RA+ positively selected. The V call is TRBV7-2, the J call TRBJ2-1; 11 bases are a match to TRBD2. This receptor was taken from a man between 18 and 35 years old in good health. Some clones in this sample may be carry-over from other donors' samples. This chain's CDR3 is CASSFGTSGYNEQFF. In nucleotides, the CDR3 is TGTGCCAGCAGCTTCGGGACTAGCGGTTACAATGAGCAGTTCTTC.